The clone carrying this T cell receptor (beta chain) was counted only a few times. Its antigen is currently unknown. This entry is derived from a study of cytomegalovirus exposure and HLA in healthy donors. Study-level results: The dataset shows that most TCR sequences were rare, while some public TCRs occurred in many donors.

Germline-derived CDR1 and CDR2 are MNHNS and SASEGT. V shed 4 bases and J 0 bases; nucleotides not matched to a gene: 4. The CDR3 runs 15 residues. PCR amplification relied on 60 Vbeta primers (plus 13 Jbeta primers). In the authors' workflow: An analysis that came later counted some 81 million unique TCR beta chains, approximately 10 million shared. Data came from immunoSEQ multiplex PCR; TCRdb stores just in-frame clones and leaves some out. V and J calls and clone size come straight from that table; D and trimming were deduced from the DNA. The table lists about 180,000 clones, 85% of them singletons, with 1% in the top ten.

The rearrangement joins TRBV6-1 to TRBJ2-3, with 7 bases aligning to TRBD2. The sequenced sample consisted of PBMCs. The receptor was isolated from a boy aged 2 to 9 in good health and CMV-seronegative. This CDR3 reads CASSGGEGSTDTQYF. CDR3 coding DNA: TGTGCCAGCAGTGGGGGGGAGGGGAGCACAGATACGCAGTATTTT.